Given below is one T cell receptor (beta chain) in context. Its antigen is not known. None of the patients had undergone any treatment ahead of thyroid surgery. This sample was included in a study of metastatic and nonmetastatic thyroid tumors. Study as a whole: The comparison covered peripheral blood and tumor or nodule tissue in malignant and benign thyroid patients. Study conclusions and caveats: Reports indicated that malignant thyroid tumors showed significantly higher TCR beta diversity than benign nodules did, in blood and tumor.

Per the authors' pipeline: What underpinned the distant-metastasis classifier for papillary thyroid cancer was the set of CDR3 differences across clinicopathological groups. TCRdb re-called the PCR reads through MiXCR. Here the V and J calls rest on TCRdb's processing, not on the authors' analysis. The top ten hold more than 15% of the sample, which has around 18,000 clones, around an eighth seen once. The CDR3 runs 16 residues. V lost 5 bases and J lost 1, with 15 bases in between. Germline V CDR1 and CDR2: MDHEN, SYDVKM. J is TRBJ1-5 and V is TRBV28; D is uncertain. Material: tumor tissue. The source is a female donor with papillary thyroid cancer or a benign thyroid nodule (not recorded which). Some clones in this sample may be carry-over from other donors' samples. The CDR3 region is CASSLSSDGSNQPQHF. The CDR3 nucleotides are TGTGCCAGCAGTCTCTCCTCCGACGGGAGCAATCAGCCCCAGCATTTT. The full variable domain, completed using reference TRBV28 and TRBJ1-5, is DVKVTQSSRYLVKRTGEKVFLECVQDMDHENMFWYRQDPGLGLRLIYFSYDVKMKEKGDIPEGYSVSREKKERFSLILESASTNQTSMYLCASSLSSDGSNQPQHFGDGTRLSIL.